Given below is one TCR beta chain in context. One end of the junction varies from germline; a read error may be responsible. This entry belongs to a study of shared clonotypes between healthy human individuals. The material for each subset, its genomic DNA, was split evenly across several immunoSEQ plates. Assay: immunoSEQ multiplex PCR; the TCRdb copy retains only in-frame clones and omits some. The table shows approximately 2,300,000 clones, with roughly 92% occurring only once. The origin of this receptor is a man aged 18 to 30 in good health. Some clones in this sample may be carry-over from other donors' samples. Sequenced sample: naive CD4+ T cells from PBMCs. Subset here: CD45RA+ positively selected.

This CDR3 is CASSVAQGAGGEAFF. CDR3 nucleotide sequence: TGTGCCAGCAGCGTAGCACAGGGGGCCGGTGGCGAAGCTTTCTTT. The chain links TRBV7-6 to TRBJ1-1, with 9 nucleotides matching TRBD1. This CDR3 contains 15 residues. Germline V gene lookup returns CDR1 SGHVS and CDR2 FNYEAQ. Looking up the rest from reference TRBV7-6 and TRBJ1-1 gives the full variable domain: GAGVSQSPRYKVTKRGQDVALRCDPISGHVSLYWYRQALGQGPEFLTYFNYEAQQDKSGLPNDRFSAERPEGSISTLTIQRTEQRDSAMYRCASSVAQGAGGEAFFGQGTRLTVV.